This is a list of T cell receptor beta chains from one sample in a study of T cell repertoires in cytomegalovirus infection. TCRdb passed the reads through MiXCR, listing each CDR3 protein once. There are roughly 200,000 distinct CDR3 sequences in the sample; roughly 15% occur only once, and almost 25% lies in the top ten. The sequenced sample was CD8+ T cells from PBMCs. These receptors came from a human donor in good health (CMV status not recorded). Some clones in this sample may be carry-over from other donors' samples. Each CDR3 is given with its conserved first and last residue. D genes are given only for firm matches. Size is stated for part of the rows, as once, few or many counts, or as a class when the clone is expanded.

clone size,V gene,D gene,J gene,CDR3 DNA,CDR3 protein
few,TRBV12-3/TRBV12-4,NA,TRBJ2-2,TGTGCCAGCAACCCCGCAGGGCGGACCGGGGAGCTGTTTTTT,CASNPAGRTGELFF
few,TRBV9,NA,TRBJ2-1,TGTGCCAGCAGCCCTGAGTTGGGGGGGGGGCATGAGCAGTTCTTC,CASSPELGGGHEQFF
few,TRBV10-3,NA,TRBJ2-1,TGTGCCATCGGTAATGAGCAGTTCTTC,CAIGNEQFF
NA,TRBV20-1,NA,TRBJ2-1,TGCAGTGCTAGAGCCCTGGGGGGGCCCAGCTCCTACAATGAGCAGTTCTTC,CSARALGGPSSYNEQFF
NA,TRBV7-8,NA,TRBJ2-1,TGTGCCAGCAGCTTAGATGTCGTTACAGGCTCCTACAATGAGCAGTTCTTC,CASSLDVVTGSYNEQFF
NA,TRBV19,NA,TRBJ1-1,TGTGCCAGTAGTATGATGTTGGAGGACAGATGGAACACTGAAGCTTTCTTT,CASSMMLEDRWNTEAFF
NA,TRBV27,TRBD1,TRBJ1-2,TGTGCCAGCAGAGGGGACAGTAACTATGGCTACACCTTC,CASRGDSNYGYTF
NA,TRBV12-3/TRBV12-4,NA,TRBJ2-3,TGTGCCAGCAGCCCTTTCCCCTCGAGCACAGATACGCAGTATTTT,CASSPFPSSTDTQYF
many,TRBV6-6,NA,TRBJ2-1,TGTGCCAGCAGTTACTCGGGGGGCTCCTACAATGAGCAGTTCTTC,CASSYSGGSYNEQFF
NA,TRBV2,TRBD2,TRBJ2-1,TGTGCCAGCAGTGAAGATATAGGACTAGCGCCCGAGCAGTTCTTC,CASSEDIGLAPEQFF
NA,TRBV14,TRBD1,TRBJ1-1,TGTGCCAGCAGCCAGAGACAGGGAGCTGAAGCTTTCTTT,CASSQRQGAEAFF
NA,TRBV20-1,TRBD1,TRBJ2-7,TGCAGTGCTAGAGATCAGAACAGGGGCTACGAGCAGTACTTC,CSARDQNRGYEQYF
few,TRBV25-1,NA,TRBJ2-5,TGTGCCAGCAGTGAACCCCCGCCCAGGACCCAAGAGACCCAGTACTTC,CASSEPPPRTQETQYF
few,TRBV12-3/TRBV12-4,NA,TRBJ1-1,TGTGCCAGCAGTTTAAGGCCAGGCGATGAAGCTTTCTTT,CASSLRPGDEAFF
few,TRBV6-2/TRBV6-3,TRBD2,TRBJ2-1,TGTGCCAGCAGTTCCAGCGAAGCTAGCGGGGGAAATGAGCAGTTCTTC,CASSSSEASGGNEQFF
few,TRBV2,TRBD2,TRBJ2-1,TGTGCCGCCTGGGAGGGCGTGTTCGGCAATGAGCAGTTCTTC,CAAWEGVFGNEQFF
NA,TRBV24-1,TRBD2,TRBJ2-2,TGTGCCACCAGTGATTTCGGACTAGCTCCCGGGGAGCTGTTTTTT,CATSDFGLAPGELFF
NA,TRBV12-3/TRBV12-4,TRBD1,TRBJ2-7,TGTGCCAGCAGTTCGACAGGGAACTACGAGCAGTACTTC,CASSSTGNYEQYF
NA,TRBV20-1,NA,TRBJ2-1,TGCAGTGCTTCTAGCAGGGATGAGCAGTTCTTC,CSASSRDEQFF
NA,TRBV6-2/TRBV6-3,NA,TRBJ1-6,TGTGCCAGCACCCCGATTAAGGGGCTCAGGAATTCACCCCTCCACTTT,CASTPIKGLRNSPLHF
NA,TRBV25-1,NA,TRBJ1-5,TGTGCCAGCAGCCAGGGTTGGGTGGAACAGCCCCAGCATTTT,CASSQGWVEQPQHF
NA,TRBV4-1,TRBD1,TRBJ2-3,TGCGCCAGCAGCCGCGTAACAGGGGCCACCACAGATACGCAGTATTTT,CASSRVTGATTDTQYF
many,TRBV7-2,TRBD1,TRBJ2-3,TGTGCCAGCAGCTTATTGTTCGAGGGGGCGAGGGATACGCAGTATTTT,CASSLLFEGARDTQYF
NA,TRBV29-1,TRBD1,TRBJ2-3,TGCAGCGTCGGACAGGGCCTGAGGGGGTATTTT,CSVGQGLRGYF
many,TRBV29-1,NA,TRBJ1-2,TGCAGCGTTGATGGGCCTGGGGAGGGGGACTCGTATGGCTACACCTTC,CSVDGPGEGDSYGYTF
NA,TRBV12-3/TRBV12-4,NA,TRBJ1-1,TGTGCCAGCAGTTTAGTGGCAGCTGAAGCTTTCTTT,CASSLVAAEAFF
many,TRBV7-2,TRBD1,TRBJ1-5,TGTGCCAGCAGCAGGACAGGGAAGAATCAGCCCCAGCATTTT,CASSRTGKNQPQHF
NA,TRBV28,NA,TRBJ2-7,TGTGCCAGCAGTTTACCCGACCCGGGGCGGTCCTACGAGCAGTACTTC,CASSLPDPGRSYEQYF
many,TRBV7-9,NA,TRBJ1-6,TGTGCCAGCAGAACGGGATTCGATAATTCACCCCTCCACTTT,CASRTGFDNSPLHF
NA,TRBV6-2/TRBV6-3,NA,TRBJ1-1,TGTGCCAGCAGTTGGGACGTTAACACTGAAGCTTTCTTT,CASSWDVNTEAFF